What follows describes a single T cell receptor beta chain. Each CDR3 protein gets one entry in TCRdb, which reprocessed the 5' RACE reads and gives no DNA. Its listing shows a few hundred thousand distinct CDR3 sequences. This record belongs to a study of T cells expressing NK-cell markers. Sequences were obtained from blood T cells: a sorted CD56 or NKG2C T cell subset, CD4+ or CD8+ T cells, or bulk PBMC T cells (not recorded which). This sequence was found in a man aged 18-75 years in good health.

CDR3 protein: CSGRVMNTEAFF. This chain links TRBV29-1 with TRBJ1-1; with no DNA, the TCRdb D assignment of TRBD1 cannot be verified. The CDR3 extends over 12 amino acids. CDR1 is SQVTM and CDR2 is ANQGSEA in the germline V gene.